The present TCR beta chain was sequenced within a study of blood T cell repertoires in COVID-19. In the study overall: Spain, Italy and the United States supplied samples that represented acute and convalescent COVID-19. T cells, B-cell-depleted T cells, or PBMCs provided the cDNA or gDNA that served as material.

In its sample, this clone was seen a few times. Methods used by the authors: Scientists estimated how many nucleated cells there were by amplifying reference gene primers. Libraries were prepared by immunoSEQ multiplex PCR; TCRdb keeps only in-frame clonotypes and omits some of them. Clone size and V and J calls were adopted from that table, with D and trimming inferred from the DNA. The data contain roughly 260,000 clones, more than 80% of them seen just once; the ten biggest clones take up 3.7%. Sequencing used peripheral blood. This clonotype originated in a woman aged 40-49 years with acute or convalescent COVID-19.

The CDR3 here is CACHGQGWDSNQPQHF. The CDR3 DNA reads TGTGCCTGCCACGGACAGGGGTGGGATAGCAATCAGCCCCAGCATTTT. The gene calls are TRBV30 and TRBJ1-5, with TRBD1 identical over 9 bases. The CDR3 runs 16 residues. V lost 6 bases, J lost 0 bases, and 9 bases stayed unmatched. Germline loops: CDR1 GTSNPN, CDR2 SVGIG (reference sequence).